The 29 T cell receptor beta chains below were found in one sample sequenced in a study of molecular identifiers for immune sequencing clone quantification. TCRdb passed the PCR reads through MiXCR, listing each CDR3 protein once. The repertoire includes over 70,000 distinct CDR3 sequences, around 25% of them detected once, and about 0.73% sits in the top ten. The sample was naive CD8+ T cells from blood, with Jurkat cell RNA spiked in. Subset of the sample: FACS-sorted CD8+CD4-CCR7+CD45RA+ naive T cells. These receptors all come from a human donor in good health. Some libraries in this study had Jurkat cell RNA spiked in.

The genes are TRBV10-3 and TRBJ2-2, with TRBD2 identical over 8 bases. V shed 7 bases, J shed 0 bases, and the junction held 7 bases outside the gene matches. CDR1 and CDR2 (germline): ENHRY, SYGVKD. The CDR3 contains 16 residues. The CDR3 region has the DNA TGTGCCATCACCTCGGGGGGGGCGCCGAACACCGGGGAGCTGTTTTTT. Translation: CAITSGGAPNTGELFF.

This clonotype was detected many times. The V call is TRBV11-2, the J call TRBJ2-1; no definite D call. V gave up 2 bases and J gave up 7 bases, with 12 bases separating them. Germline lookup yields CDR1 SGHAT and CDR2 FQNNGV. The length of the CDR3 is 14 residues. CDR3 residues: CASSLFFLGNEQFF. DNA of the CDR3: TGTGCCAGCAGCTTATTCTTTCTGGGGAATGAGCAGTTCTTC.

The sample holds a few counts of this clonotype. CDR3 in DNA: TGCAGTGCTAGTCCAGGATTTATCACAGATACGCAGTATTTT. It is translated as CSASPGFITDTQYF. The chain uses TRBV20-1 and TRBJ2-3; D remains unclear. V lost 3 bases and J 2 bases, leaving 12 bases between the germline ends. The CDR3 spans 14 residues. Germline V gene data show CDR1 as DFQATT and CDR2 as SNEGSKA (reference sequence).

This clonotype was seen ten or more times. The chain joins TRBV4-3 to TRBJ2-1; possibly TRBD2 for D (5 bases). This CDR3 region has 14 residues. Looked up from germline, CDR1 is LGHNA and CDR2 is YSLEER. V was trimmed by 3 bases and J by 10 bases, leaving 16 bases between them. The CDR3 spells CASSHRERRGEQFF. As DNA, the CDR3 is TGCGCCAGCAGCCATAGAGAGCGGCGCGGGGAGCAGTTCTTC.

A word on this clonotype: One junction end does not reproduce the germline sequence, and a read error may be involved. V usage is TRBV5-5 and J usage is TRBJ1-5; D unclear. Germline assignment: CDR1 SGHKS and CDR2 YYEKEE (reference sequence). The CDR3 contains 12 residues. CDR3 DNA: TGTGCCAGCAGCCCGACGGGTCAGCCCCGGCATTTT. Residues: CASSPTGQPRHF.

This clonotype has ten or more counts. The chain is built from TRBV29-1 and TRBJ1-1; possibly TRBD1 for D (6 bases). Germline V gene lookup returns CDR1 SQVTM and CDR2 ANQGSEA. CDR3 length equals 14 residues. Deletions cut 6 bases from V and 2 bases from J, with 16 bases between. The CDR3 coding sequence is TGCAGCGTCTCGACCGGACAGTTAAACACTGAAGCTTTCTTT. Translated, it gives CSVSTGQLNTEAFF. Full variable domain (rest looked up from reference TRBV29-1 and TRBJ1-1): SAVISQKPSRDICQRGTSLTIQCQVDSQVTMMFWYRQQPGQSLTLIATANQGSEATYESGFVIDKFPISRPNLTFSTLTVSNMSPEDSSIYLCSVSTGQLNTEAFFGQGTRLTVV.

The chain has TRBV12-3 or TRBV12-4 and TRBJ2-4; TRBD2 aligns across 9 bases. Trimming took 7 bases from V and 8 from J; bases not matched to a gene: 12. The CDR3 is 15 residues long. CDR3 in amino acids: CASNPAGGRGDIQYF. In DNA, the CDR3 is TGTGCCAGCAACCCAGCGGGGGGAAGGGGTGACATTCAGTACTTC.

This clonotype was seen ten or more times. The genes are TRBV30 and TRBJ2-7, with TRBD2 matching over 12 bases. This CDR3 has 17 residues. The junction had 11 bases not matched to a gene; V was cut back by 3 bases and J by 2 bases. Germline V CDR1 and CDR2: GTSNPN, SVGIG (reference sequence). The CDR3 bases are TGTGCCTGGAGCGAGAGGACTAGCGGGGTGATACCCTACGAGCAGTACTTC. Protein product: CAWSERTSGVIPYEQYF.

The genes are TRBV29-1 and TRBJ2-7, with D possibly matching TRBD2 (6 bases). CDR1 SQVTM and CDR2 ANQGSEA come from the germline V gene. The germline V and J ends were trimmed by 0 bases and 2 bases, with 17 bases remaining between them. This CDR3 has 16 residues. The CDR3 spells CSVEEGVGDFAYEQYF. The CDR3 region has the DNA TGCAGCGTTGAAGAGGGGGTAGGGGACTTCGCCTACGAGCAGTACTTC.

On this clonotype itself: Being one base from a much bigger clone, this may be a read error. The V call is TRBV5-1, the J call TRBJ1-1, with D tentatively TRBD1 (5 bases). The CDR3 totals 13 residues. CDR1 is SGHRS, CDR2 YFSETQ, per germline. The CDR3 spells CASSTGPRTEALF. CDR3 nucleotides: TGCGCCAGCAGCACGGGACCGAGGACTGAAGCTCTCTTT.

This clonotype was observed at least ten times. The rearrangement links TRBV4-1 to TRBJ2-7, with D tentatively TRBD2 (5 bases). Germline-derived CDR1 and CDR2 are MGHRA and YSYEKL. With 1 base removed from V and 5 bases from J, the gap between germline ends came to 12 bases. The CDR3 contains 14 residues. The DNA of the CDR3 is TGCGCCAGCAGCCAAGGGCCGGGGTACGACGAGCAGTACTTC. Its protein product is CASSQGPGYDEQYF.

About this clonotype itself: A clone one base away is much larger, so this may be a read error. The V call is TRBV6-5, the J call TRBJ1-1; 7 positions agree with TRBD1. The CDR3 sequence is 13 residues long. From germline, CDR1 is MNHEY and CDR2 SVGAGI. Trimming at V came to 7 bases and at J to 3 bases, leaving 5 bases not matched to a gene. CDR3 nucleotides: TGTGCCAGCACCCAGGGGGTCGACACTGAAGCTTTCTTT. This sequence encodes CASTQGVDTEAFF.

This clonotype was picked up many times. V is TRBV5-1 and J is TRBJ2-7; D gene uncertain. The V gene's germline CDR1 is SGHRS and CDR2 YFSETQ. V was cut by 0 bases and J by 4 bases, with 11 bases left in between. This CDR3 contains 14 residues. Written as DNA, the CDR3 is TGCGCCAGCAGCTTGGACCCTGGTTTGTACGAGCAGTACTTC. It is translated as CASSLDPGLYEQYF.

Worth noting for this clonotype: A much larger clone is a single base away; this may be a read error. The DNA of the CDR3 is TGTCCCAGCAGCACCCCCCGACTAGCGGGGGCAGATACGCAGTATTTT. This sequence encodes CPSSTPRLAGADTQYF. V is TRBV13 and J is TRBJ2-3, with 12 bases identical to TRBD2. The CDR3 is 16 residues long. The V gene's germline CDR1 is PRHDT and CDR2 FYEKMQ (reference sequence).

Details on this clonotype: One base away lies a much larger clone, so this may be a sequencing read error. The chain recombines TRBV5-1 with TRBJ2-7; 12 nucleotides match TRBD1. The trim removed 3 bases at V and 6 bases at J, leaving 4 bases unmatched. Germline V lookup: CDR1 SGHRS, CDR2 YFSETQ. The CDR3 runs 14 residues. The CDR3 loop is CASSSGQGACEQYF. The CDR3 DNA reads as TGCGCCAGCAGCTCGGGACAGGGGGCGTGCGAGCAGTACTTC.

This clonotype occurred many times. The CDR3 is CASSPETGASTDTQYF. The CDR3 DNA sequence: TGTGCCAGCAGCCCAGAAACAGGGGCGAGCACAGATACGCAGTATTTT. The chain uses TRBV16 and TRBJ2-3; 7 bases line up with TRBD1. Germline V gives CDR1 KGHSY, CDR2 FQNENV. Trimming cost V 4 bases and J 0 bases; bases outside gene matches: 7. The CDR3 totals 16 residues.

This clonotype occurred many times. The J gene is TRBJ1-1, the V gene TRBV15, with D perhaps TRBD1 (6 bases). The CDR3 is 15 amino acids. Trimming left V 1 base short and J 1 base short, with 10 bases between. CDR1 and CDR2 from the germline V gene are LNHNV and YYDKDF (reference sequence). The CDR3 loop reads CATSRVETGNTEAFF. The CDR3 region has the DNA TGTGCCACCAGCAGAGTAGAGACAGGGAACACTGAAGCTTTCTTT.

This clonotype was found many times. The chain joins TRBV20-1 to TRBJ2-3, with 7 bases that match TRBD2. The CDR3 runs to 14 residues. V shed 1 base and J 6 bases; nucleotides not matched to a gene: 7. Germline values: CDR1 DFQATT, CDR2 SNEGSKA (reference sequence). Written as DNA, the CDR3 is TGCAGTGCTAGAGGGGGTAGCGGGCCTGATACGCAGTATTTT. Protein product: CSARGGSGPDTQYF.

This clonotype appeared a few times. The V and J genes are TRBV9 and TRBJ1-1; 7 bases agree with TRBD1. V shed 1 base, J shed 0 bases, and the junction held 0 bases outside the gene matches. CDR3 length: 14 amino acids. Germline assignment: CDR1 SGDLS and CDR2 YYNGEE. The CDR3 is CASSVTGVNTEAFF. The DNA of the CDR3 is TGTGCCAGCAGCGTAACAGGGGTGAACACTGAAGCTTTCTTT.

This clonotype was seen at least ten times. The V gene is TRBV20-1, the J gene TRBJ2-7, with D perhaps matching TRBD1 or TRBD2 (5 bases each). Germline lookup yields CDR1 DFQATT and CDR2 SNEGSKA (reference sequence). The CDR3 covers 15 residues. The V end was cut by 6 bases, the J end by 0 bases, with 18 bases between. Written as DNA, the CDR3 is TGCAGTGCGAGGGAAACGGGGCATCCCTCCTACGAGCAGTACTTC. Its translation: CSARETGHPSYEQYF.

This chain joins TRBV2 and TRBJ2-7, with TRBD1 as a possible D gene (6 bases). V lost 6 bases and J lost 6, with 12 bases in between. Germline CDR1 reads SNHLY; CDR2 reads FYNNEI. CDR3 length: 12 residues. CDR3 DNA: TGTGCCAGCAGCACTACAGGGCGCGAGCAGTACTTC. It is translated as CASSTTGREQYF.

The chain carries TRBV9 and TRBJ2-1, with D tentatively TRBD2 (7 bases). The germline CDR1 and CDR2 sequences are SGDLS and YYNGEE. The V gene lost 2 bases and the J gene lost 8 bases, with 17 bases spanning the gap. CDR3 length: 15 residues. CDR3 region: CASSVLGGGHDEQFF. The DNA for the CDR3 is TGTGCCAGCAGCGTCCTAGGGGGGGGCCACGATGAGCAGTTCTTC.

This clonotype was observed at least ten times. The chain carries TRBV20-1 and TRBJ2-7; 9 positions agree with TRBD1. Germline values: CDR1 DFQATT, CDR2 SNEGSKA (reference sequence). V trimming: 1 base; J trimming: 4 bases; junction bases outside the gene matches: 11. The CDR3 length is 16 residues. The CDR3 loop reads CSARGVLTGGFYEQYF. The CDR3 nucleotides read TGCAGTGCTAGAGGGGTACTCACAGGGGGCTTTTACGAGCAGTACTTC.

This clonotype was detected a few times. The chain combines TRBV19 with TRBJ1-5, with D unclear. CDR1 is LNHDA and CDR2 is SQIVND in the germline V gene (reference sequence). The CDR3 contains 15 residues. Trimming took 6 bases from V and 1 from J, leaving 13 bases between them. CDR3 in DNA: TGTGCCAGTAGCCTGCGACCCACGAGCAATCAGCCCCAGCATTTT. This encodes CASSLRPTSNQPQHF.

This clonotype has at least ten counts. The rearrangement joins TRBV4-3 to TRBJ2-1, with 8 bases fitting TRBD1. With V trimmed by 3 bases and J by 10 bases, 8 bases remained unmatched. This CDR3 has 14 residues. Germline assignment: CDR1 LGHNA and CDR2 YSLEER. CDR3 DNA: TGCGCCAGCAGCCACCGAGACAGGGGTCGAGAGCAGTTCTTC. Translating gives CASSHRDRGREQFF.

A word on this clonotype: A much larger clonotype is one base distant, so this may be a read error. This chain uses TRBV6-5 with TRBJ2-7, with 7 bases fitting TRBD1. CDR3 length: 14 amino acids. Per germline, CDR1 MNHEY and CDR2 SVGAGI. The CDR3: CASSPGTESYERYF. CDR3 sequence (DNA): TGTGCCAGCAGTCCCGGGACAGAATCCTACGAGCGGTACTTC.

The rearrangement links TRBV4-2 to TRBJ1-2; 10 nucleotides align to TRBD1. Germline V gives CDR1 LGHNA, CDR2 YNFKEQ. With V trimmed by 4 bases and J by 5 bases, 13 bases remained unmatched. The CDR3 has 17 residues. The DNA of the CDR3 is TGTGCCAGCAGCCGGCAGGGGCATGGACAGGGGGGATATGGCTACACCTTC. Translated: CASSRQGHGQGGYGYTF.

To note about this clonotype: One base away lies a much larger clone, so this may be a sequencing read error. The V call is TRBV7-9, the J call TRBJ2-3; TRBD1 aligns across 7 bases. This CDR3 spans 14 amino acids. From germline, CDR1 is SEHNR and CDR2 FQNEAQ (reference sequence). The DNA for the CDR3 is TGTACCAGCAGCACCACAGGGGGCACAGATACGCAGTATTTT. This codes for CTSSTTGGTDTQYF.

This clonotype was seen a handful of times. The CDR3 DNA follows: TGTGCGTTGGGACTAGCGGTAAATGAGCAGTTCTTC. This encodes CALGLAVNEQFF. The V gene is TRBV30, the J gene TRBJ2-1, with 11 bases identical to TRBD2. The CDR3 extends over 12 amino acids. Germline values: CDR1 GTSNPN, CDR2 SVGIG (reference sequence).